Below are 2 T cell receptor beta chains sequenced from a single sample in a study of beta chain features in type 1 diabetes. Expressed TCRB transcripts got sequenced, as all isolated RNA was reverse transcribed. Here immunoSEQ multiplex PCR was the method, and the copy in TCRdb shows in-frame clones only, minus some. The table lists about 320,000 clones, about 14% of them singletons. Sample: central memory CD4+ T cells from blood. These receptors were collected from a man aged 25 to 40 in good health.

This clone showed up just a few times. The chain recombines TRBV27 with TRBJ2-7; tentatively, D is TRBD1 (5 bases). Germline V CDR1 and CDR2: MNHEY, SMNVEV (reference sequence). This CDR3 is built from 13 residues. V was clipped by 5 bases and J by 0 bases, with 8 bases between them. This CDR3 is CASSMQGSYEQYF. Here the CDR3 DNA reads TGTGCCAGCAGTATGCAGGGCTCCTACGAGCAGTACTTC.

CDR3 nucleotides: TGTGCCAGCAGTCCGACACAGGGAGACTATGGCTACACCTTC. Amino acid sequence: CASSPTQGDYGYTF. This chain joins TRBV6-6 and TRBJ1-2; maybe TRBD1 (6 bases). Germline CDR1 and CDR2: MNHNY and SVGAGI (reference sequence). The CDR3 contains 14 residues. V shed 5 bases and J shed 3 bases, with 13 bases lying between them.